This entry describes one TCR beta chain. What antigen it recognizes has not been identified. Base qualities are not provided; no much larger clone lies one nucleotide away. Per the germline V gene (reference sequence), GTSNPN is the CDR1 and SVGIG is the CDR2. The junction shows trimming of 4 bases on V and 2 bases on J, and the gene matches do not reach 3 bases of it. Taken from cysteine to phenylalanine, the CDR3 has 13 residues. CDR3 DNA is the only sequence kept; it has 39 bases, read in frame from the first base. Peripheral blood CD8+ and CD4+ T cells from healthy donors, Susac syndrome patients and multiple sclerosis patients were profiled using high-throughput TCR beta sequencing. Treatment-naive patients with stable or active relapsing-remitting disease fulfilling revised McDonald criteria were used as multiple sclerosis controls. Bulk CD8+ and CD4+ T cells were purified magnetically by negative isolation, whereas CD8+ TEMRA cells were enriched by FACS. Blood was drawn into EDTA tubes, processed within 24 hours, and PBMCs were isolated by density gradient centrifugation. PBMCs destined for TCR sequencing were cryopreserved in liquid nitrogen and later thawed in a 37 °C water bath. Purity of sorted or isolated CD4+, CD8+ and CD8+ TEMRA cells was at least 90%.

The source of the sample is a study of CD8 T cells in Susac syndrome (dated by TCRdb to between 2018 and 2021). For the study in its entirety: Repertoire sequencing was used to test whether CD8+ T cell activation and differentiation in Susac syndrome was antigen driven. Clonality of the CD8+ T cell repertoire was compared between roughly 13 healthy donors, approximately 14 Susac syndrome patients and 15 multiple sclerosis patients.

RNA was extracted with the RNeasy kit and roughly 0.45 to 1 ug was reverse transcribed using random hexamers. The immunoSEQ multiplex PCR assay, covering 54 Vbeta and 13 Jbeta segments, was used to amplify TCR beta CDR3 regions. Bias from PCR amplification was corrected by using a synthetic template baseline for primer optimization and for computational correction. The study's own analysis went as follows. Reads were annotated to V, D and J genes per IMGT and analyzed with immunoSEQ Analyzer, keeping only productive sequences. Clonality was computed as one minus Shannon entropy normalized by log2 of the number of productive unique sequences. For each patient and control, public and private clones were evaluated within the 100 most prevalent clones. Clones were defined as Susac-specific if absent from the healthy and MS cohorts, from 900 to 1,200 published viral clones and from other ImmuneACCESS disease sequences. TCRdb redid the processing of the public reads, applying fastp at Q25 and MiXCR, and retained in-frame beta chains. Rows merge per CDR3 protein into single entries with the most common DNA and genes. TCRdb, rather than the study authors, made the V and J calls. This sample holds some 150,000 distinct CDR3 sequences; 90% to 95% were observed only once. More than 0.2% of the sample lies in the top ten.

The study at large found these results: The number of individuals in the TCR sequencing and HLA analysis was acknowledged as relatively small.

The sequence was obtained from a human donor with multiple sclerosis. The sequencing input was CD8+ T cells from PBMCs. The chain was built from TRBV30 and TRBJ1-2; the central 8 bases match TRBD1. The CDR3 reads as follows: CAWKRTGNYGYTF. Here is the DNA: TGTGCCTGGAAGAGGACAGGGAACTATGGCTACACCTTC.